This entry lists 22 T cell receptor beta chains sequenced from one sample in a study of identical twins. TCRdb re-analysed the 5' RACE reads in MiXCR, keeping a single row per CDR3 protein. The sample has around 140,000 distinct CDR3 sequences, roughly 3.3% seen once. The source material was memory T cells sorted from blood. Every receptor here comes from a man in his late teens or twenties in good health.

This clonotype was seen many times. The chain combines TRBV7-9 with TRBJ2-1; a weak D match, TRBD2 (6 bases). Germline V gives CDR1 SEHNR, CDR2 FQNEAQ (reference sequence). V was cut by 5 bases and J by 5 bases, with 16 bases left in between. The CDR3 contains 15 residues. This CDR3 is CASSPLWLANNEQFF. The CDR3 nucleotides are TGTGCCAGCAGCCCCCTTTGGCTAGCGAACAATGAGCAGTTCTTC.

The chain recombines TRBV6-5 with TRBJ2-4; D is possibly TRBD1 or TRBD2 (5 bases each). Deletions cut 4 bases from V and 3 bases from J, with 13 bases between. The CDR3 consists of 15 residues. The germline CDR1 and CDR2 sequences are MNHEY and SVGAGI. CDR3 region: CASSLPGASKNIQYF. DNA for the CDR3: TGTGCCAGCAGTTTGCCCGGGGCTAGCAAAAACATTCAGTACTTC.

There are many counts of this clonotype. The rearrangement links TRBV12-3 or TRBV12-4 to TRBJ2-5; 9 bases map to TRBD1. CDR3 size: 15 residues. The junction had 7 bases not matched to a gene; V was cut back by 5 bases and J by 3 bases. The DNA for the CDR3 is TGTGCCAGCAGTGCCCCCGGGACAGGGAAAGAGACCCAGTACTTC. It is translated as CASSAPGTGKETQYF.

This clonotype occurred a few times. CDR3 loop: CAWSTFSRGEDYGYTF. Written as DNA, the CDR3 is TGTGCCTGGAGTACCTTTTCCAGGGGTGAGGACTATGGCTACACCTTC. The genes are TRBV30 and TRBJ1-2, with D maybe TRBD1 (6 bases). The germline CDR1 and CDR2 sequences are GTSNPN and SVGIG (reference sequence). The CDR3 length is 16 residues. The germline V and J ends were trimmed by 2 bases and 3 bases, with 19 bases remaining between them.

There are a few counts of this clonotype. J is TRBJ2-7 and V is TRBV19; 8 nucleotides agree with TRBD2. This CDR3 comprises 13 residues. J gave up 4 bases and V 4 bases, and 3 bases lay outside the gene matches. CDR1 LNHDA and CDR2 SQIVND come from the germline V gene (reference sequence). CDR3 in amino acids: CASSRSGSYEQYF. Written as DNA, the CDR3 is TGTGCCAGTAGTAGGAGCGGGAGTTACGAGCAGTACTTC.

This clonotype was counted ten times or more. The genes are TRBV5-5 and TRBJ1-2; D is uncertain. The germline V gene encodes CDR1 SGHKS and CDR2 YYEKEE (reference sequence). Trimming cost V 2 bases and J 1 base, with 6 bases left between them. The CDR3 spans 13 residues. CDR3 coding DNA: TGTGCCAGCAGCTTATCGGATAACTATGGCTACACCTTC. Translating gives CASSLSDNYGYTF.

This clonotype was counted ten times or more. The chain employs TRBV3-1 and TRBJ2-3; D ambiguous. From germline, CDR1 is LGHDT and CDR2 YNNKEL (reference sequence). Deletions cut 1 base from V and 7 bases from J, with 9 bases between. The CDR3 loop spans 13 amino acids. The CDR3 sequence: CASSQGQLNTQYF. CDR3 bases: TGTGCCAGCAGCCAAGGGCAGCTAAATACGCAGTATTTT.

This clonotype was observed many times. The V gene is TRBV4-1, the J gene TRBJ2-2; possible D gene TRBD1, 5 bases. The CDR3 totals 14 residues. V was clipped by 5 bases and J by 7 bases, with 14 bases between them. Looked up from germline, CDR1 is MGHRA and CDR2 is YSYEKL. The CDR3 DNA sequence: TGCGCCAGCAGCGGCAGGGCGGACGGCGGGGAGCTGTTTTTT. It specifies CASSGRADGGELFF.

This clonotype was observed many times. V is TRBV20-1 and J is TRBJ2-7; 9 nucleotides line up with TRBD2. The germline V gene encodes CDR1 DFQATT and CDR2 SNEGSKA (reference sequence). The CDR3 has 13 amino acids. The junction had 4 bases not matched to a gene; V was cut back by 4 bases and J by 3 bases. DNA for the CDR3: TGCAGTGCTACCTGGCGGGGGGGCTACGAGCAGTACTTC. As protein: CSATWRGGYEQYF.

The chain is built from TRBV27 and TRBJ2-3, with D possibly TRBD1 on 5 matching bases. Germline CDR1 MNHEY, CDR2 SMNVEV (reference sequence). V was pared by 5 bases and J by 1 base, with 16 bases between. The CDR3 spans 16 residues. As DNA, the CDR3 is TGTGCCAGCAGTCGAATCTGGGGCAGACGCACAGATACGCAGTATTTT. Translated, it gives CASSRIWGRRTDTQYF.

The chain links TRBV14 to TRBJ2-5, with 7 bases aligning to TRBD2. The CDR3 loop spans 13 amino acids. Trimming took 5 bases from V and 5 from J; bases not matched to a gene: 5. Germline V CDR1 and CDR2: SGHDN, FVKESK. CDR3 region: CASSGDYGETQYF. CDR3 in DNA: TGTGCCAGCAGCGGGGACTATGGGGAGACCCAGTACTTC.

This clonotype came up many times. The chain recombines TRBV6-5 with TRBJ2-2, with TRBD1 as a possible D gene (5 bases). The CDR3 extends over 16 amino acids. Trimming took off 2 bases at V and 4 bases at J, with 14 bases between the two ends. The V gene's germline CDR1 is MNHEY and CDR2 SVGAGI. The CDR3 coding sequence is TGTGCCAGCAGTTACGCCAGGGCAGATTTCACCGGGGAGCTGTTTTTT. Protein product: CASSYARADFTGELFF.

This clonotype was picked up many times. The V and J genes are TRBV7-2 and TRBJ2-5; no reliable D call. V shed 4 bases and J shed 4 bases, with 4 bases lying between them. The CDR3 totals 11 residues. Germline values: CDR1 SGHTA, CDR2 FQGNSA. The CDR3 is CASSSLETQYF. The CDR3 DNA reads TGTGCCAGCAGCTCCCTAGAGACCCAGTACTTC.

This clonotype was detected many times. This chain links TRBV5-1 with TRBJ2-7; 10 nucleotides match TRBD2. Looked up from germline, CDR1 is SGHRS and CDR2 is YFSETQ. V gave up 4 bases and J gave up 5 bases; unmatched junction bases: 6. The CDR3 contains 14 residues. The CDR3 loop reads CASSPTGLANEQYV. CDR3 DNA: TGCGCCAGCAGCCCAACGGGACTAGCGAACGAGCAGTACGTC.

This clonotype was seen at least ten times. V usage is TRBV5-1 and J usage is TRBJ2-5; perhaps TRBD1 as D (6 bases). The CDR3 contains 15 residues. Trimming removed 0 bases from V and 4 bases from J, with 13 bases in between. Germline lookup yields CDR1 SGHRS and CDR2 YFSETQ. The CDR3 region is CASSLATGTRETQYF. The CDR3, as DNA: TGCGCCAGCAGCTTGGCCACAGGGACGAGAGAGACCCAGTACTTC.

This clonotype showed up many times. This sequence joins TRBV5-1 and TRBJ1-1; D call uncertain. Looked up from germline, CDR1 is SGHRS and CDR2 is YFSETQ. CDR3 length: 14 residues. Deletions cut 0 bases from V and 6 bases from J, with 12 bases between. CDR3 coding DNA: TGCGCCAGCAGCTTGGCTACAAAGGGATCTGAAGCTTTCTTT. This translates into CASSLATKGSEAFF.

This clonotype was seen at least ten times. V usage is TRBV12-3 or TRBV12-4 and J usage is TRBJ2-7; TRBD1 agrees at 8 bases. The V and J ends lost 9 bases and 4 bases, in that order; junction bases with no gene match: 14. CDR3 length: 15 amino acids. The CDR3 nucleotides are TGTGCCAGTTCAAGACGGACAGGGAGAGGGTACGAGCAGTACTTC. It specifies CASSRRTGRGYEQYF.

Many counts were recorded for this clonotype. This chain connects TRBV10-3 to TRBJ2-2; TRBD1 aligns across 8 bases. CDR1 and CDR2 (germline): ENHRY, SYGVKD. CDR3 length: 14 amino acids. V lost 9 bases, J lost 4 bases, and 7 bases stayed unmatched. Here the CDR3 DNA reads TGTGCCATTACCCCTGACAGGGGCACCGGGGAGCTGTTTTTT. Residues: CAITPDRGTGELFF.

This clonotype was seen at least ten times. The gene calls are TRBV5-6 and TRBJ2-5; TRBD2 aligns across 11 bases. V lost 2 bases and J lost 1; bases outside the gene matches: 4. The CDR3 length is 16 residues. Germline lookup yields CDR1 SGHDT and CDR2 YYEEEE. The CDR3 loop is CASSFSGTSGQETQYF. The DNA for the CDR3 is TGTGCCAGCAGCTTTTCCGGGACTAGCGGCCAAGAGACCCAGTACTTC. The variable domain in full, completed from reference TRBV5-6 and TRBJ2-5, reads DAGVTQSPTHLIKTRGQQVTLRCSPKSGHDTVSWYQQALGQGPQFIFQYYEEEERQRGNFPDRFSGHQFPNYSSELNVNALLLGDSALYLCASSFSGTSGQETQYFGPGTRLLVL.

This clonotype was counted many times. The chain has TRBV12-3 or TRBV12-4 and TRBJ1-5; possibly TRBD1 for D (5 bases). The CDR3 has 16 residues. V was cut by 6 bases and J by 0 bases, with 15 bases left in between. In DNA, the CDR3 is TGTGCCAGCAGACTACCAGACAGTTATAGCAATCAGCCCCAGCATTTT. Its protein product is CASRLPDSYSNQPQHF.

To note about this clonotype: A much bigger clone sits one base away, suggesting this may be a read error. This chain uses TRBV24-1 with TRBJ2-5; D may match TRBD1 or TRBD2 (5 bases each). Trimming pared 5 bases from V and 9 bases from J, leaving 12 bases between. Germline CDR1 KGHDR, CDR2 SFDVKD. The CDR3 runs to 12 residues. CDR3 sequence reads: CATSAGKEAQYF. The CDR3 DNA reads TGTGCCACCAGTGCAGGGAAGGAGGCCCAGTACTTC.

CDR3 in amino acids: CASSQTGSSYNEQFF. As DNA, the CDR3 is TGCGCCAGCAGCCAGACAGGGAGCTCCTACAATGAGCAGTTCTTC. This chain connects TRBV4-1 to TRBJ2-1; the match to TRBD1 covers 7 bases. From germline, CDR1 is MGHRA and CDR2 YSYEKL. This CDR3 comprises 15 residues. Losses at the gene ends were 3 bases for V and 0 bases for J; bases not matched to a gene: 2.